This T cell receptor (beta chain) derives from a study of T cells in pancreatic ductal adenocarcinoma. This clone was counted between two and nine times. As yet, its antigen is unknown. The selected patients with pancreatic ductal adenocarcinoma had surgery but no neoadjuvant therapy. The study, taken as a whole, reports: The resected pancreatic cancer cohort was biased toward the minority with early-stage disease. Enrichment of CD45RO+ effector over naive T cells in tumors may bias clonality. Tumor and blood clonality did not differ significantly, about 0.11 versus 0.072. Compared with tumor, blood showed more total productive templates and roughly 8-fold more clonotypes.

Generated by immunoSEQ multiplex PCR, the TCRdb table keeps only in-frame clones and is missing some. The sample lists under 6,500 clones; 72% were seen once. Germline assignment: CDR1 KGHSH and CDR2 LQKENI. J lost 8 bases, V lost 2 bases, and 6 bases had no gene match. The CDR3 extends over 15 amino acids. This chain uses TRBV18 with TRBJ1-6; 7 bases agree with TRBD1. Sequencing was done on a sample of pancreatic tumor tissue. This TCR was recovered from a human donor with pancreatic ductal adenocarcinoma. In DNA form, the CDR3 reads TGTGCCAGCTCACCATTGAACACAGGGGATTCACCCCTCCACTTT. Protein product: CASSPLNTGDSPLHF.